Each of the 3 T cell receptor beta chains below was sequenced from the same sample in a study of CD8+CD57+ T cells in acquired aplastic anemia. Profiling that covered TCR beta VDJ and CDR3 relied on genomic DNA as its template. Each CDR3 protein is one row after TCRdb ran MiXCR on the reads. This table has around 250,000 distinct CDR3 sequences, approximately 55% appearing once. Sequenced input: sorted CD4+, CD8+, or CD8+CD57+ T cells (not recorded which) from PBMCs. Source of these receptors: a human donor with severe aplastic anemia or a healthy control (not recorded which).

The V gene is TRBV7-3, the J gene TRBJ2-2; 9 bases are a match to TRBD1. CDR1 is SGHTA, CDR2 FQGTGA, per germline. The CDR3 runs 14 residues. V dropped 5 bases and J dropped 5; count of bases not matched to a gene: 3. CDR3 DNA: TGTGCCAGCAGCCTCGGGACAGGGACCGGGGAGCTGTTTTTT. It encodes CASSLGTGTGELFF. The entire variable domain, with the rest obtained from reference TRBV7-3 and TRBJ2-2, is as follows: GAGVSQTPSNKVTEKGKYVELRCDPISGHTALYWYRQSLGQGPEFLIYFQGTGAADDSGLPNDRFFAVRPEGSVSTLKIQRTERGDSAVYLCASSLGTGTGELFFGEGSRLTVL.

This clonotype came up many times. The gene calls are TRBV5-6 and TRBJ2-5; 11 positions match TRBD1. Germline CDR1 and CDR2: SGHDT and YYEEEE. Trimming cost V 4 bases and J 5 bases; bases outside gene matches: 13. The CDR3 runs to 17 residues. The CDR3 DNA follows: TGTGCCAGCAGCCTGGCCGGGACAGGGGGAGTCTGGGAGACCCAGTACTTC. As protein: CASSLAGTGGVWETQYF. Full variable domain (missing parts from reference TRBV5-6 and TRBJ2-5): DAGVTQSPTHLIKTRGQQVTLRCSPKSGHDTVSWYQQALGQGPQFIFQYYEEEERQRGNFPDRFSGHQFPNYSSELNVNALLLGDSALYLCASSLAGTGGVWETQYFGPGTRLLVL.

The gene calls are TRBV29-1 and TRBJ1-2, with TRBD1 as a possible D gene (5 bases). Deletions cut 4 bases from V and 5 bases from J, with 11 bases between. The CDR3 runs to 12 residues. The germline gives CDR1 SQVTM, CDR2 ANQGSEA. CDR3 in amino acids: CSVVTDQYGYTF. The CDR3 DNA reads TGCAGCGTTGTGACAGATCAGTATGGCTACACCTTC.